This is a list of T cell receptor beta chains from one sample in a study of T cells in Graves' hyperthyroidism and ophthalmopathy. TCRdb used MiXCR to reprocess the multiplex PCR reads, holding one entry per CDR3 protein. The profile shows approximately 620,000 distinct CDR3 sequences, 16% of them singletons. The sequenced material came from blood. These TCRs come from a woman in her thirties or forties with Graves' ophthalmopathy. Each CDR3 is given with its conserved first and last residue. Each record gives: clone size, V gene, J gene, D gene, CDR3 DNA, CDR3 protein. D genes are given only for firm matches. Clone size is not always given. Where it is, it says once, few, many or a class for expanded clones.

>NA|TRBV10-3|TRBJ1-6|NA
TGTGCCATCAGTGCCCAGGGCAATAATTCACCCCTCCACTTT
CAISAQGNNSPLHF
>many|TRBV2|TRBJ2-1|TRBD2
TGTGCCAGCAGTGAACATCCTAGCGGAAGCTCCTACAATGAGCAGTTCTTC
CASSEHPSGSSYNEQFF
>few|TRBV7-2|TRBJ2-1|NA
TGTGCCAGCAGCTTAGCGGCAGAGGTGTTCTTC
CASSLAAEVFF
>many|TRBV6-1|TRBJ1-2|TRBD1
TGTGCCAGCAGTGAAGCGGCGACAGGGAACTATGGCTACACCTTC
CASSEAATGNYGYTF
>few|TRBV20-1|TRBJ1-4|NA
TGCAGTGCTAGCGTAGGGGAGGGCGAAAAACTGTTTTTT
CSASVGEGEKLFF
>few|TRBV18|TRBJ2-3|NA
TGTGCCAGCTCAAGGACTCCGAGCACAGATACGCAGTATTTT
CASSRTPSTDTQYF
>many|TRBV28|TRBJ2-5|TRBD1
TGTGCCAGCAGTTTAGCCGGGACAGGGCTAGAGACCCAGTACTTC
CASSLAGTGLETQYF
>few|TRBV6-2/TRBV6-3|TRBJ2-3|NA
TGTGCCAGCAGTTATCTACAGGGACTTCCAACCGGCACAGATACGCAGTATTTT
CASSYLQGLPTGTDTQYF
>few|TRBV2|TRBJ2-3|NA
TGTGCCAGCAGTGAGAGCCCCGGGAGCACAGATACGCAGTATTTT
CASSESPGSTDTQYF
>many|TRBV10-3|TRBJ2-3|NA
TGTGCCATCAGTGCGACAGATACGCAGTATTTT
CAISATDTQYF
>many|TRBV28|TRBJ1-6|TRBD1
TGTGCCAGCAGTTCAGGGGGACAGGGATATTCACCCCTCCACTTT
CASSSGGQGYSPLHF
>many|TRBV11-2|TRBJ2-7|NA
TGTGCCAGCAGCTTACGGGGAGGGGGCATCTCCTACGAGCAGTACTTC
CASSLRGGGISYEQYF
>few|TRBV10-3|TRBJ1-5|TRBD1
TGTGCCATCAGAAAACAGGGGGATCAGCCCCAGCATTTT
CAIRKQGDQPQHF
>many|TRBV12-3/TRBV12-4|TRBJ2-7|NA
TGTGCCAGCAGTTACTTCCGGGACCGCTCCTACGAGCAGTACTTC
CASSYFRDRSYEQYF
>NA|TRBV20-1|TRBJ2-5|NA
TGCAGTGCTCCCCCAGCTCCTAGAGAGACCCAGTACTTC
CSAPPAPRETQYF
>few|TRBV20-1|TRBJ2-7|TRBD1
TGCAGTGCTCGACAGGGAGCCGACGAGCAGTACTTC
CSARQGADEQYF
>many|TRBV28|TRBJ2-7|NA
TGTGCCAGCAGTTCCGCCCACTACGAGCAGTACTTC
CASSSAHYEQYF
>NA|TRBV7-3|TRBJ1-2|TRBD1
TGTGCCAGCAGCCAAGACAGGGATTTAGGCTACACCTTC
CASSQDRDLGYTF
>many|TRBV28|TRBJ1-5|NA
TGTGCCAGCAGTCCCTTGGGCCAGCCCCAGCATTTT
CASSPLGQPQHF
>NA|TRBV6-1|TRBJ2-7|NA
TGTGCCATCAAAGGCGGGCGAGACGAGCAGTACTTC
CAIKGGRDEQYF